Listed below are T cell receptor beta chains from one sample, sequenced in a study of T cell clonotyping in hematopoietic cell transplantation. Here immunoSEQ multiplex PCR was the method, and the copy in TCRdb shows in-frame clones only, minus some. Here the sample spans about 15,000 clones, 75% to 90% being singletons. The sample was peripheral blood mononuclear cells. These receptors all stem from a man between 50 and 59 years old in good health. Some clones in this sample may be carry-over from other donors' samples. CDR3s include the opening cysteine and the closing phenylalanine or tryptophan. The D gene is left open where the match is weak. Some rows mark clone size as missing; the rest say once, few, many or name a class of expanded clone.

cdr3_nt cdr3_aa d_call clone_size j_call v_call
TGCAGTGCGGAATACACCGGGGAGCTGTTTTTT CSAEYTGELFF - - TRBJ2-2 TRBV20-1
TGCGCCAGCAGCCAAGATCCATGGGGGCCGGTCGGGGGGGCTTACAATCAGCCCCAGCATTTT CASSQDPWGPVGGAYNQPQHF - - TRBJ1-5 TRBV4-3
TGTGCCTGGACTAGAGCCGGGGGCGCCGGGGAGCTGTTTTTT CAWTRAGGAGELFF - - TRBJ2-2 TRBV30
TGTGCCAGCAGCTCCCCCCCAAAATACGGCTACACCTTC CASSSPPKYGYTF - - TRBJ1-2 TRBV11-2
TGTGCCAGCAGTTTATATACAGGTTACGAGCAGTACTTC CASSLYTGYEQYF - - TRBJ2-7 TRBV28
TGTGCCAGCAGGAAATTAGTTACGACCTACGAGCAGTACTTC CASRKLVTTYEQYF - - TRBJ2-7 TRBV2
TGTGCCAGCAGCCCGCTTTTCCAGCGGGGGGCACTGAACACCGGGGAGCTGTTTTTT CASSPLFQRGALNTGELFF TRBD2 - TRBJ2-2 TRBV7-2
TGTGCCAGCAGGGTAGTAACCGACGAGCAGTACTTC CASRVVTDEQYF - once TRBJ2-7 TRBV2
TGTGCCAGCGGGACCCGGCGGGACATTCAGTACTTC CASGTRRDIQYF - - TRBJ2-4 TRBV6-6
TGTGCCAGCAGTGGTTCGGGACTCCGCTACGAGCAGTACTTC CASSGSGLRYEQYF - - TRBJ2-7 TRBV6-5
TGTGCCAGTAGTCAAGGAGGTTTATCCACAGATACGCAGTATTTT CASSQGGLSTDTQYF - - TRBJ2-3 TRBV19
TGTGCCAGTAGTCGACAGCCGGGGGGAACAGATACGCAGTATTTT CASSRQPGGTDTQYF TRBD2 - TRBJ2-3 TRBV19
TGCGCCAGCAGCAAGAAACTACAGGGGGCTTACACTGAAGCTTTCTTT CASSKKLQGAYTEAFF TRBD1 - TRBJ1-1 TRBV5-1
TGTGCCAGCAGTTACTCGAAAGGAACCGAGCAGTACTTC CASSYSKGTEQYF - - TRBJ2-7 TRBV6-5
TGTGCCAGCAGCCGAGGGGCGATCACAGATACGCAGTATTTT CASSRGAITDTQYF - - TRBJ2-3 TRBV28
TGTGCCAGCAGCGACCGGGGGCGGGGGGATACGCAGTATTTT CASSDRGRGDTQYF - - TRBJ2-3 TRBV9
TGTGCCTGGGGCCGCAGCTCCTACGAGCAGTACTTC CAWGRSSYEQYF - - TRBJ2-7 TRBV30
TGTGCCTGGAGGATGACAGGGGATGGCTACACCTTC CAWRMTGDGYTF TRBD1 - TRBJ1-2 TRBV30
TGCGCCAGCAGCCAAGAGGGGGAGGGACAGGGGTACGAAAAACTGTTTTTT CASSQEGEGQGYEKLFF TRBD1 medium-sized TRBJ1-4 TRBV4-3
TGTGCAGAGGGGAGCTCCTATAATTCACCCCTCCACTTT CAEGSSYNSPLHF - - TRBJ1-6 TRBV2
TGTGCCAGCAGTTTAATTGGATTAGGAGGGACTGAAGCTTTCTTT CASSLIGLGGTEAFF - - TRBJ1-1 TRBV27
TGTGCCAGCAGCAATTGGGGACAGGGTAGAAACACCATATATTTT CASSNWGQGRNTIYF TRBD1 - TRBJ1-3 TRBV5-6
TGTGCCAGCAGCCCCCACAGGGGGGAGACCCAGTACTTC CASSPHRGETQYF TRBD1 - TRBJ2-5 TRBV9
TGTGCCAGTAGTATAGTCCCGACATCCGCCTACGAGCAGTACTTC CASSIVPTSAYEQYF - - TRBJ2-7 TRBV19
TGTGCCAGCAGCGCCCGGGATTCTAATGAAAAACTGTTTTTT CASSARDSNEKLFF - few TRBJ1-4 TRBV11-3
TGTGCCTGGAGTAGGGACGTTAACTATGGCTACACCTTC CAWSRDVNYGYTF - few TRBJ1-2 TRBV30
TGTGCCAGCAGCGAGTCCCGTGGGGCAGTCGGGACAGATACGCAGTATTTT CASSESRGAVGTDTQYF - - TRBJ2-3 TRBV9
TGTGCCATCAGTGAGTCCTTAACCCCCAATCAGCCCCAGCATTTT CAISESLTPNQPQHF - - TRBJ1-5 TRBV10-3
TGTGCCTGGAGTTGGCGGGAAGGCGAAAAACTGTTTTTT CAWSWREGEKLFF - - TRBJ1-4 TRBV30
TGCAGCGCGTTGAAACTGACGGGGCTATCCTACGAGCAGTACTTC CSALKLTGLSYEQYF - - TRBJ2-7 TRBV29-1
TGTGCCAGCAGTTTAAATGGGATCCGGGCCCGCGGCACTGAAGCTTTCTTT CASSLNGIRARGTEAFF - - TRBJ1-1 TRBV28
TGTGCCAGCAGCTTAGTCCATCCCGGGACAGGAGTGGGAAACACCATATATTTT CASSLVHPGTGVGNTIYF TRBD1 - TRBJ1-3 TRBV7-2
TGCGCCAGCAGCTTGAGCGGGGGCCATGATACGCAGTATTTT CASSLSGGHDTQYF TRBD2 once TRBJ2-3 TRBV5-1
TGCAGTGCTGGGGACAGGTACGAGCAGTACTTC CSAGDRYEQYF TRBD1 - TRBJ2-7 TRBV20-1
TGTGCCAGCAGCGTACCGGGGGCACCTGGAAACACCATATATTTT CASSVPGAPGNTIYF - - TRBJ1-3 TRBV9
TGTGCCAGTAGTATCACAGGGAACACCGGGGAGCTGTTTTTT CASSITGNTGELFF - - TRBJ2-2 TRBV19
TGTGCCTGGAGTGTACTGAGTTACACAGATACGCAGTATTTT CAWSVLSYTDTQYF - - TRBJ2-3 TRBV30
TGTGCCAGCAGCTTAAGTTGGGAAGAGACCCAGTACTTC CASSLSWEETQYF - - TRBJ2-5 TRBV5-6
TGCAGCGCCCTAACAGGGTTCTTAGCAAATGAGCAGTTCTTC CSALTGFLANEQFF - - TRBJ2-1 TRBV29-1
TGTGCCAGCAGTTACGGGACAGGCTACTCCGAGCAGTACTTC CASSYGTGYSEQYF TRBD1 - TRBJ2-7 TRBV6-5
TGCAGCGTTGGGGGACCTTCCAGTGAGCAGTTCTTC CSVGGPSSEQFF - - TRBJ2-1 TRBV29-1
TGTGCCAGCAGGAAAACGGGTCTTTGGACTCCGTACTTC CASRKTGLWTPYF - - TRBJ2-7 TRBV11-2
TGTGCCAGCAGCTTAACGGGGGCAGGGCTTGGGGCCAACGTCCTGACTTTC CASSLTGAGLGANVLTF - few TRBJ2-6 TRBV7-3
TGTGCCAGCAGGCAGGGAGCTGGCTATGGCTACACCTTC CASRQGAGYGYTF - - TRBJ1-2 TRBV28
TGCGCCAGCAGCCCCGAAAGTATGGACTATGGCTACACCTTC CASSPESMDYGYTF - - TRBJ1-2 TRBV5-1
TGTGCCAGCAGTTCCGGGTCGACGGGCGGCTACACCTTC CASSSGSTGGYTF - once TRBJ1-2 TRBV28
TGTGCCAGCAGTGAAGCAGGGAGGTACGAGCAGTACTTC CASSEAGRYEQYF - - TRBJ2-7 TRBV2
TGTGCCACCAGCAGAGAGAACCGGGCCTTGCGTGGCTACACCTTC CATSRENRALRGYTF - few TRBJ1-2 TRBV15
TGTGCCAGCAGTGAACGAGGCAGTCTGCCCGGTTCCTATGGCTACACCTTC CASSERGSLPGSYGYTF - few TRBJ1-2 TRBV6-1
TGTGCCAGCATCCAGGGGGGGCAGGGCGAGGGAGGCTACACCTTC CASIQGGQGEGGYTF TRBD1 - TRBJ1-2 TRBV7-9
TGCGCCAGCAGCTTGGATTCAGACCCGCCCCAGCATTTT CASSLDSDPPQHF - - TRBJ1-5 TRBV5-1
TGTGCCAGTAAAAACGGGGGAGAAGAGACCCAGTACTTC CASKNGGEETQYF - - TRBJ2-5 TRBV6-5
TGTGCCAGCAGCTTGGGTGGCGGACAAACAACTAGGAGCACAGATACGCAGTATTTT CASSLGGGQTTRSTDTQYF - - TRBJ2-3 TRBV5-6
TGTGCCAGCAGCCCCCTACAGACTAATTCACCCCTCCACTTT CASSPLQTNSPLHF - - TRBJ1-6 TRBV5-6
TGTGCCAGCAGCCCAGTAGAGGGATTGCAGCCCCAGCATTTT CASSPVEGLQPQHF - - TRBJ1-5 TRBV7-6